These T cell receptor beta chains were read from a single sample in a study of control samples from healthy donors and cancer patients. TCRdb's copy holds only in-frame clones and misses some; the assay was immunoSEQ multiplex PCR. The profile shows 100,000 to 150,000 clones, around 92% of them singletons. Sequencing was carried out using PBMCs. The receptors originated from a man aged 50 to 59 with head and neck cancer. CDR3s include the opening cysteine and the closing phenylalanine or tryptophan. The size entry is marked missing in some rows and otherwise reads once, few, many or a size class.

j_gene	abundance	v_gene	CDR3aa
TRBJ2-7	NA	TRBV29-1	CSVEEGSPYEQYF
TRBJ1-1	NA	TRBV7-9	CASSSPTKGKTSEAFF
TRBJ1-5	NA	TRBV18	CASSPKGVGSGGQPQHF
TRBJ2-3	once	TRBV18	CASLRQTPAGDAAQYF
TRBJ2-6	NA	TRBV11-2	CASSLLGLSGANVLTF
TRBJ2-1	once	TRBV9	CASGPQGNEQFF
TRBJ2-3	once	TRBV30	CAWIPFAGQGITDTQYF
TRBJ2-1	NA	TRBV9	CASSGPGQGFYEQFF
TRBJ1-2	once	TRBV10-3	CAIRQTGNYGYTF
TRBJ1-1	NA	TRBV19	CASRPRQGGTEAFF
TRBJ2-5	NA	TRBV5-1	CASSLEGTSGGQETQYF
TRBJ2-1	NA	TRBV7-8	CASSLRQGASSYNEQFF
TRBJ1-1	NA	TRBV19	CASRFLSSLMNTEAFF
TRBJ2-5	NA	TRBV29-1	CSVEVTGGETQYF
TRBJ2-2	NA	TRBV10-3	CAISKDRGPGELFF
TRBJ1-2	NA	TRBV5-5	CASSPRGSQDYGYTF
TRBJ1-5	NA	TRBV28	CASTQEAYYDQPQHF
TRBJ2-2	NA	TRBV5-1	CASSLFGPGELFF
TRBJ1-2	NA	TRBV6-6	CASIGQNYGYTF
TRBJ1-1	NA	TRBV15	CATSRGGGQGAFF
TRBJ2-7	NA	TRBV7-9	CASSSLVDYEQYF
TRBJ2-6	NA	TRBV5-3	CARSLSHSGANVLTF
TRBJ1-2	few	TRBV6-5	CASSPGTAFYGYTF
TRBJ2-2	NA	TRBV24-1	CATSDLRLGGELFF
TRBJ2-5	NA	TRBV28	CASIPGTGEETQYF
TRBJ2-7	NA	TRBV28	CASSSIGFGLAGYEQYF
TRBJ1-5	few	TRBV4-2	CASSQKWGQPQHF
TRBJ2-7	NA	TRBV9	CASSATGVEQYF
TRBJ2-7	NA	TRBV28	CASSRMPGQGAHEQYF
TRBJ2-3	NA	TRBV30	CAWSRRSDTQYF
TRBJ1-6	NA	TRBV7-9	CASSPRGSYNSPLHF
TRBJ2-1	NA	TRBV14	CASSHRDRAGNEQFF
TRBJ2-1	NA	TRBV27	CASSLLGAINEQFF
TRBJ2-2	NA	TRBV19	CASRMSSGQGALGTGELFF
TRBJ1-5	NA	TRBV24-1	CATSDPRTGGGQPQHF
TRBJ1-1	NA	TRBV19	CASGAEGPTEAFF
TRBJ2-2	NA	TRBV2	CASSKTRTGNTGELFF
TRBJ2-1	NA	TRBV11-2	CASAERPGNEQFF
TRBJ2-7	few	TRBV19	CASSPRHPYEQYF
TRBJ2-7	NA	TRBV5-1	CASREGLFYEQYF
TRBJ2-3	few	TRBV20-1	CSASGSGRGTDTQYF
TRBJ1-2	NA	TRBV15	CATSRAYGSEGFRDYGYTF
TRBJ1-2	NA	TRBV2	CASSPAGVLSYGYTF
TRBJ2-1	NA	TRBV18	CASSPSLGNEQFF
TRBJ2-5	NA	TRBV7-2	CASSFGSIYGETQYF
TRBJ2-1	few	TRBV9	CASSMGLAGGFYDEQFF
TRBJ2-4	NA	TRBV11-2	CGVNSATDSAKNIQYF
TRBJ1-6	NA	TRBV7-2	CASSLDTQGWVSPLHF
TRBJ1-1	NA	TRBV3-1/TRBV3-2	CASSHLQEAFF
TRBJ1-1	NA	TRBV2	CASKRGQTGSAEAFF
TRBJ2-1	NA	TRBV11-2	CASSGQGKSNEQFF
TRBJ1-6	many	TRBV28	CASREDRGNSPLHF
TRBJ1-5	NA	TRBV19	CASSMGGESNQPQHF
TRBJ2-7	NA	TRBV27	CASSFAENYEQYF
TRBJ1-2	NA	TRBV29-1	CSVSSGQDYGYTF